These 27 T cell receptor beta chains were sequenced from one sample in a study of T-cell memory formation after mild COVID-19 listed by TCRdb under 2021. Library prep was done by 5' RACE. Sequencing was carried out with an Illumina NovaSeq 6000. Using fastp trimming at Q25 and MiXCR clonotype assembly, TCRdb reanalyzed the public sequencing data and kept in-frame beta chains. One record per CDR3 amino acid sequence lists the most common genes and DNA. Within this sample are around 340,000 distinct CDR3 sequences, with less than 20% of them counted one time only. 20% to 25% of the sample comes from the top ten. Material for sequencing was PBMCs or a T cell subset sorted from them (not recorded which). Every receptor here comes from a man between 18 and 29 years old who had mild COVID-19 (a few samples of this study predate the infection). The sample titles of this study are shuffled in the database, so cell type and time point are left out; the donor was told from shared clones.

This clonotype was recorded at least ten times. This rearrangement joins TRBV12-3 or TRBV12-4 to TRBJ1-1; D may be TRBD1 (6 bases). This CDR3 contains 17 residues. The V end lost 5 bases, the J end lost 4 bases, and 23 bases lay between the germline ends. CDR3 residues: CASSPTSNRDGGTEAFF. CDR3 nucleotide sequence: TGTGCCAGCAGTCCTACAAGCAACAGGGACGGAGGCACTGAAGCTTTCTTT.

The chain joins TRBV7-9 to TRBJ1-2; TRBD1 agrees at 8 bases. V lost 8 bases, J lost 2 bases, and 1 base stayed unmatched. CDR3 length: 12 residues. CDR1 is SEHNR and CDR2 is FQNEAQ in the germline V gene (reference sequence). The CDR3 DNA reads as TGTGCCAGCGGACAGGGAAACTATGGCTACACCTTC. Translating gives CASGQGNYGYTF.

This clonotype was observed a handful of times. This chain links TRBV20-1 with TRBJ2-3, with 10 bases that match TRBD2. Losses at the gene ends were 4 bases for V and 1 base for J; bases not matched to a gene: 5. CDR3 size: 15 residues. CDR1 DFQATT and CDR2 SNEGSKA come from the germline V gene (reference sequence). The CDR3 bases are TGCAGTGCTATAAGCGGGGGGGCCGGCACAGATACGCAGTATTTT. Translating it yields CSAISGGAGTDTQYF.

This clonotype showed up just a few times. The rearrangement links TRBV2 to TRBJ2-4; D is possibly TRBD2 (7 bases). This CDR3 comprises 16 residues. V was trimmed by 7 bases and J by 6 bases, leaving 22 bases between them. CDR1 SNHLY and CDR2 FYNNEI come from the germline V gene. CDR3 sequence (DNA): TGTGCCAGCATCGGGGGACGAGGGGGGGCTCGAAACATTCAGTACTTC. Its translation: CASIGGRGGARNIQYF.

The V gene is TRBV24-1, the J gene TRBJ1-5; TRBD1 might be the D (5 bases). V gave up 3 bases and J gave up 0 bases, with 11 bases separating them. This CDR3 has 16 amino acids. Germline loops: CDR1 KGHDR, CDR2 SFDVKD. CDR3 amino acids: CATSDAGTSSNQPQHF. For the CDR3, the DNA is TGTGCCACCAGTGATGCCGGGACCTCTAGCAATCAGCCCCAGCATTTT.

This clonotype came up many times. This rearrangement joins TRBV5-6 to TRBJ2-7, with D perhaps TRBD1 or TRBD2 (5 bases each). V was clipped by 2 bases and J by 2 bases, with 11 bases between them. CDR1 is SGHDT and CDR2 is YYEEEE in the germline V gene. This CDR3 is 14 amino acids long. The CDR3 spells CASSFRDATYEQYV. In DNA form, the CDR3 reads TGTGCCAGCAGCTTCCGGGACGCCACCTACGAGCAGTACGTC.

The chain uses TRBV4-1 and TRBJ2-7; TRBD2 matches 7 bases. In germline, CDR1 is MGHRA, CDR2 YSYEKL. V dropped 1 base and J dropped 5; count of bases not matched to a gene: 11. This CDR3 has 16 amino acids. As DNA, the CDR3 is TGCGCCAGCAGCCAAGCATTAGGGGACTACGGGCACGAGCAGTACTTC. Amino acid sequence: CASSQALGDYGHEQYF.

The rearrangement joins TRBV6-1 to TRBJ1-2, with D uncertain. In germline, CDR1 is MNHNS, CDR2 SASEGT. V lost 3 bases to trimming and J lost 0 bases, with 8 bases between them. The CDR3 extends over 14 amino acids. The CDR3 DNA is TGTGCCAGCAGTGAGGTGGGAGCTAACTATGGCTACACCTTC. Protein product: CASSEVGANYGYTF.

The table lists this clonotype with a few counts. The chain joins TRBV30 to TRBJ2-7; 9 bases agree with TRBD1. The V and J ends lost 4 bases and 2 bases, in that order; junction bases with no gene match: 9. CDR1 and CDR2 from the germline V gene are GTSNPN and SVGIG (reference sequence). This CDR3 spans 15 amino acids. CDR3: CAWTRGTGITYEQYF. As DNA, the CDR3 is TGTGCCTGGACCCGGGGGACAGGGATAACCTACGAGCAGTACTTC.

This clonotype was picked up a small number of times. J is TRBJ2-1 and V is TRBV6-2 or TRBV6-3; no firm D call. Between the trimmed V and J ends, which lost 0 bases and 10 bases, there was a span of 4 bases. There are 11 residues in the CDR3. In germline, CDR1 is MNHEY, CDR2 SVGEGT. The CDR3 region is CASSYSNEQFF. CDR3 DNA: TGTGCCAGCAGTTACTCGAACGAGCAGTTCTTC.

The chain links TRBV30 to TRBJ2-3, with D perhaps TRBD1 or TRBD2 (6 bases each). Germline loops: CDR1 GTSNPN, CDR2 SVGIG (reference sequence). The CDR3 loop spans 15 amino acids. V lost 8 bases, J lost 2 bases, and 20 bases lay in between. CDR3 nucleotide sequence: TGTGCCGGTAACCCGGGGGCCCTTCACACAGATACGCAGTATTTT. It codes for CAGNPGALHTDTQYF.

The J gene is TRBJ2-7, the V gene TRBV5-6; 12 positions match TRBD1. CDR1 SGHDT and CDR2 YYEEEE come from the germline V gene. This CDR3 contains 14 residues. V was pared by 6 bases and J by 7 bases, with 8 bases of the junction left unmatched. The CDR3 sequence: CASIGTGGAGEQYV. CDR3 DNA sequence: TGTGCCAGCATCGGGACAGGGGGCGCGGGGGAGCAGTACGTC.

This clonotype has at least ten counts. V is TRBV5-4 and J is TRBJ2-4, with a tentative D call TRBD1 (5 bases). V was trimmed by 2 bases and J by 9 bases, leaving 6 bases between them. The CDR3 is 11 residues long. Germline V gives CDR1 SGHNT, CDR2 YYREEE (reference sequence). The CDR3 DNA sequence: TGTGCCAGCAGCTTTAGGGGCATTCAGTACTTC. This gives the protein CASSFRGIQYF.

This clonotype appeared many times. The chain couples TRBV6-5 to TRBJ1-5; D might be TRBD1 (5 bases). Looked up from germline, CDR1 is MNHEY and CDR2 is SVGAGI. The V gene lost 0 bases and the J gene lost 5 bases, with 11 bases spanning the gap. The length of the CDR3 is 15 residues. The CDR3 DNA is TGTGCCAGCAGTTACTCGTGGGACCGTGATCAGCCCCAGCATTTT. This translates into CASSYSWDRDQPQHF.

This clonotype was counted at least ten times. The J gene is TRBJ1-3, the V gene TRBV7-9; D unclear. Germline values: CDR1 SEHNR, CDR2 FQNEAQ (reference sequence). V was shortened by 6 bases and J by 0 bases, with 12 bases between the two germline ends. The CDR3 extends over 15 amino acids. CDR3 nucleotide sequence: TGTGCCAGCAGTTATCTACGCCTCTCTGGAAACACCATATATTTT. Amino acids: CASSYLRLSGNTIYF.

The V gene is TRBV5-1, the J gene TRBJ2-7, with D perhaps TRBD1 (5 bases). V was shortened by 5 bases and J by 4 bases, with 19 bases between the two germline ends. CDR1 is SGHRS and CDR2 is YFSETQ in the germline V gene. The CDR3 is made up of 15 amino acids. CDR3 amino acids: CASRYLTGDLYEQYF. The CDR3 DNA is TGCGCCAGCAGGTATCTAACAGGAGATTTGTACGAGCAGTACTTC.

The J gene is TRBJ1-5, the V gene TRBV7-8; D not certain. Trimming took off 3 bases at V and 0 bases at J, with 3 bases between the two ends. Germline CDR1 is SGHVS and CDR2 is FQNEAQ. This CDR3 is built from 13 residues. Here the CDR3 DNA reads TGTGCCAGCAGCTTCACTAGCAATCAGCCCCAGCATTTT. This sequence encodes CASSFTSNQPQHF.

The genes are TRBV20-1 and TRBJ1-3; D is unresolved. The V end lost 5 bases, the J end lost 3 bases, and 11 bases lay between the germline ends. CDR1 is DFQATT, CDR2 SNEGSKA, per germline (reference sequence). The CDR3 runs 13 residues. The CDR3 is CSAPGIGGNTIYF. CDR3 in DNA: TGCAGTGCTCCGGGGATAGGTGGAAACACCATATATTTT.

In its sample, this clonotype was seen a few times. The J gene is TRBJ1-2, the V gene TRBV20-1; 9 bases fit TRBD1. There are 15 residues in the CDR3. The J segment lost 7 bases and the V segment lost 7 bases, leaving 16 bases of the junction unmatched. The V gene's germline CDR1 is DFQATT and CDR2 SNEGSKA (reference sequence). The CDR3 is CSVGLFDRGMFGYTF. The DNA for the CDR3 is TGCAGTGTAGGCCTGTTTGACAGGGGGATGTTTGGCTACACCTTC.

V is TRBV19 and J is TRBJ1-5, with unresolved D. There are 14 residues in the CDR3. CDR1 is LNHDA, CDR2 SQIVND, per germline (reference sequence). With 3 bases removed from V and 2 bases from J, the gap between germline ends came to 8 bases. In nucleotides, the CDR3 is TGTGCCAGTAGTATTCGGGGTGGCAATCAGCCCCAGCATTTT. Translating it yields CASSIRGGNQPQHF.

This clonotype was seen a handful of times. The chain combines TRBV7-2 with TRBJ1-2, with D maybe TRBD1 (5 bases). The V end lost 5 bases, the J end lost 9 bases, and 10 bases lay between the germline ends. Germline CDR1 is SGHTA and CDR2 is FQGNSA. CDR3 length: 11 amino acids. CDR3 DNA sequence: TGTGCCAGCAGCGTTACAGGACGCTACACCTTC. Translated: CASSVTGRYTF.

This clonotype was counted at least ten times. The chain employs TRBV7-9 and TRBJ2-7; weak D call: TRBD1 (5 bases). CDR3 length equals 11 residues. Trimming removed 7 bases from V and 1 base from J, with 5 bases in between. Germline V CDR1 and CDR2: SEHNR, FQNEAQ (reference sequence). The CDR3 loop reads CASTGSYEQYF. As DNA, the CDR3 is TGTGCCAGCACAGGGTCCTACGAGCAGTACTTC. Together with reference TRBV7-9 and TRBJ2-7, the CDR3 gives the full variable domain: DTGVSQNPRHKITKRGQNVTFRCDPISEHNRLYWYRQTLGQGPEFLTYFQNEAQLEKSRLLSDRFSAERPKGSFSTLEIQRTEQGDSAMYLCASTGSYEQYFGPGTRLTVT.

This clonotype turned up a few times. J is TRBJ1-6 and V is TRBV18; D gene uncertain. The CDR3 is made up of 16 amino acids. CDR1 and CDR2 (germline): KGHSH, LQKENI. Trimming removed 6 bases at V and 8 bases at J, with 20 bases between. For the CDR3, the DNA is TGTGCCAGCTCTGCTTCGAGAGGGAGTTCGGATTCACCCCTCCACTTT. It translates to CASSASRGSSDSPLHF. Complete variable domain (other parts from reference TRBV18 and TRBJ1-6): NAGVMQNPRHLVRRRGQEARLRCSPMKGHSHVYWYRQLPEEGLKFMVYLQKENIIDESGMPKERFSAEFPKEGPSILRIQQVVRGDSAAYFCASSASRGSSDSPLHFGNGTRLTVT.

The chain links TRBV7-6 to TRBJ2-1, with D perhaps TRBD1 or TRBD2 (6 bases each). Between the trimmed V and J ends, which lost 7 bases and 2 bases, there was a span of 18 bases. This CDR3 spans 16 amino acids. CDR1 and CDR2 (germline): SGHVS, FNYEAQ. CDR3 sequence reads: CASTLVGGPTYNEQFF. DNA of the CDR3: TGTGCCAGCACCCTCGTTGGGGGGCCCACCTACAATGAGCAGTTCTTC. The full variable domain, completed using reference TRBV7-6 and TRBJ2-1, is GAGVSQSPRYKVTKRGQDVALRCDPISGHVSLYWYRQALGQGPEFLTYFNYEAQQDKSGLPNDRFSAERPEGSISTLTIQRTEQRDSAMYRCASTLVGGPTYNEQFFGPGTRLTVL.

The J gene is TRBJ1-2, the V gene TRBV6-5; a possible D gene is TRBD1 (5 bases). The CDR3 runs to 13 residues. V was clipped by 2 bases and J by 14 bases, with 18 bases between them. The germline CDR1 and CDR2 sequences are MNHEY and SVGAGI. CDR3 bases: TGTGCCAGCAGTTACCGCAGGGAAGGAGCTGCAACCTTC. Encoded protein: CASSYRREGAATF.

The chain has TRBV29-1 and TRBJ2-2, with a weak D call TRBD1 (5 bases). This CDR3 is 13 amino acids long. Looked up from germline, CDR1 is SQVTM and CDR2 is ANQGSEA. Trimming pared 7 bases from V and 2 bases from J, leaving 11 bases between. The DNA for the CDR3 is TGCAGCGCTAGACAGATCAACACCGGGGAGCTGTTTTTT. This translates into CSARQINTGELFF.

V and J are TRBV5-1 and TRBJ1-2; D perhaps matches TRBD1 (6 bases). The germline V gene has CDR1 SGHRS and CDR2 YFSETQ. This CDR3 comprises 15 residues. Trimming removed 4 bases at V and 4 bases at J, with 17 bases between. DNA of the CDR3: TGCGCCAGCAGCCCGACCGGGCAGGGGAGCTATGGCTACACCTTC. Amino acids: CASSPTGQGSYGYTF.